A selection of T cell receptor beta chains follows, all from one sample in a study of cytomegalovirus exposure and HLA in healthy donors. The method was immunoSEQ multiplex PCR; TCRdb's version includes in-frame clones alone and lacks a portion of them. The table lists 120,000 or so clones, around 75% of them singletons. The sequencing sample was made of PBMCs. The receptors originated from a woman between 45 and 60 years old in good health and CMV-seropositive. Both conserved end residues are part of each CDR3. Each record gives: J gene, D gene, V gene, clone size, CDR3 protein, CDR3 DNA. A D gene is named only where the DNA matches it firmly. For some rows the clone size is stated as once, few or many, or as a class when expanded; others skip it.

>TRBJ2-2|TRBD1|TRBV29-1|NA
CSVKQGRTGSGELFF
TGCAGCGTCAAACAGGGGAGAACTGGGTCCGGGGAGCTGTTTTTT
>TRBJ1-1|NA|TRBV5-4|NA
CASSGGGFPEAFF
TGTGCCAGCAGCGGGGGGGGGTTCCCTGAAGCTTTCTTT
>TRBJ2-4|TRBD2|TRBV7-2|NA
CASSGTLAGGLKNIQYF
TGTGCCAGCAGCGGGACCTTAGCGGGAGGTCTCAAAAACATTCAGTACTTC
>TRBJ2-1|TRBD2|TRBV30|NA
CAWTVYAGGGSYNEQFF
TGTGCCTGGACCGTCTATGCGGGGGGGGGCTCCTACAATGAGCAGTTCTTC
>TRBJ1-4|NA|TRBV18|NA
CASSSGVNEKLFF
TGTGCCAGCTCATCTGGAGTGAATGAAAAACTGTTTTTT
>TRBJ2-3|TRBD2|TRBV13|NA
CASSTRTSGDLDTQYF
TGTGCCAGCAGCACTCGGACTAGCGGGGATCTCGATACGCAGTATTTT
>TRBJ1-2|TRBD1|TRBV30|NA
CAWTGGFGNYGYTF
TGTGCCTGGACAGGGGGCTTTGGTAACTATGGCTACACCTTC
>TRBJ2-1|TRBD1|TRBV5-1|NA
CASSFGQGYDEQFF
TGCGCCAGCAGCTTCGGACAGGGATACGATGAGCAGTTCTTC
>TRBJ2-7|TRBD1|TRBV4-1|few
CASSQAGDRDSEQYF
TGCGCCAGCAGCCAGGCGGGGGACAGGGACTCCGAGCAGTACTTC
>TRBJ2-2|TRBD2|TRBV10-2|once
CASSGLAGDKNTGELFF
TGCGCCAGCAGTGGACTAGCGGGGGACAAGAACACCGGGGAGCTGTTTTTT
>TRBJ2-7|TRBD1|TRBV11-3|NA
CASSPGGDIYEQYF
TGTGCCAGCAGCCCAGGGGGCGACATTTACGAGCAGTACTTC
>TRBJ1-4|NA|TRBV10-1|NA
CASRGAGGEKLFF
TGCGCCAGCCGGGGGGCCGGAGGTGAAAAACTGTTTTTT
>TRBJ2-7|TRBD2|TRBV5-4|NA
CASSLGAGNSYEQYF
TGTGCCAGCAGCTTAGGAGCGGGGAACTCCTACGAGCAGTACTTC
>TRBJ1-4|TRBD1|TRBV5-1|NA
CASSLDRGAEKLFF
TGCGCCAGCAGCTTGGACAGGGGGGCTGAAAAACTGTTTTTT
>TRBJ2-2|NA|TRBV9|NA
CASSVGPTGELFF
TGTGCCAGCAGCGTAGGGCCCACCGGGGAGCTGTTTTTT
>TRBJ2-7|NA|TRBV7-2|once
CASSRMSTREGNYEQYF
TGTGCCAGCAGCCGAATGAGCACCAGGGAAGGGAACTACGAGCAGTACTTC
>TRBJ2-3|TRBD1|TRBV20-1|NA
CSARDEWTGYF
TGCAGTGCTAGAGATGAGTGGACAGGGTATTTT
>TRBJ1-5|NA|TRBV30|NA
CAWSVGQGWGSNQPQHF
TGTGCCTGGAGTGTAGGGCAGGGTTGGGGCAGCAATCAGCCCCAGCATTTT
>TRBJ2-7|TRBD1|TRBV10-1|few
CASSGTGYEQYF
TGCGCCAGCAGTGGGACAGGGTACGAGCAGTACTTC
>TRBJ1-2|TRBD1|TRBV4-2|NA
CASSQEGLPGQGNYGYTF
TGTGCCAGCAGCCAAGAGGGATTACCTGGACAGGGGAACTATGGCTACACCTTC
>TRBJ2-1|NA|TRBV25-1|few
CASSGRATYNEQFF
TGTGCCAGCAGCGGCAGGGCGACCTACAATGAGCAGTTCTTC
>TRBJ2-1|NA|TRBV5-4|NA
CASSLAPGGAYNEQFF
TGTGCCAGCAGCTTGGCCCCGGGGGGCGCCTACAATGAGCAGTTCTTC
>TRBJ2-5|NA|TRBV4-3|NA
CASSRGQETQYF
TGCGCCAGCTCTAGGGGCCAAGAGACCCAGTACTTC
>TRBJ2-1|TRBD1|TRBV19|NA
CASSIRTGTVDNEQFF
TGTGCCAGTAGCATAAGGACCGGGACAGTGGACAATGAGCAGTTCTTC
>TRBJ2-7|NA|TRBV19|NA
CASSIGGGANEQYF
TGTGCCAGTAGTATAGGAGGAGGGGCTAACGAGCAGTACTTC
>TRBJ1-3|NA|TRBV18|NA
CASSTRGSGNTIYF
TGTGCCAGCTCGACCAGGGGCTCTGGAAACACCATATATTTT
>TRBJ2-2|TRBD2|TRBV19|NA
CASLAGGGGELFF
TGTGCCAGTTTAGCGGGAGGTGGCGGGGAGCTGTTTTTT
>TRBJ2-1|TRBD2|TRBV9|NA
CASSVGVSGRAGPFF
TGTGCCAGCAGCGTAGGAGTCAGCGGGAGGGCCGGGCCGTTCTTC
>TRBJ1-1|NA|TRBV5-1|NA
CASSLGVGETEAFF
TGCGCCAGCAGCTTGGGAGTTGGAGAGACTGAAGCTTTCTTT
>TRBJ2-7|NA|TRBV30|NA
CAWSPFLSRGPYEQYF
TGTGCCTGGAGCCCTTTTCTTTCGCGGGGGCCCTACGAGCAGTACTTC
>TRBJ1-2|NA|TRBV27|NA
CASSLVGEGGGYTF
TGTGCCAGCAGTTTAGTGGGGGAAGGAGGGGGCTACACCTTC
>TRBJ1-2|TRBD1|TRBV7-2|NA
CASSPQGAGYGYTF
TGTGCCAGCAGCCCTCAGGGGGCGGGCTATGGCTACACCTTC
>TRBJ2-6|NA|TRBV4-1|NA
CASSRDRPSGANVLTF
TGCGCCAGCAGCCGTGACAGGCCCTCTGGGGCCAACGTCCTGACTTTC
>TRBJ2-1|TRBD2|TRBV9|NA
CASSADWAGGPDEQFF
TGTGCCAGCAGCGCCGACTGGGCGGGAGGGCCAGATGAGCAGTTCTTC
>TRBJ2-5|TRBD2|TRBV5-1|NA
CASSLPTSAETQYF
TGCGCCAGCAGCCTTCCGACTAGCGCAGAGACCCAGTACTTC
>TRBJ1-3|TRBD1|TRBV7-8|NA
CASSLERQGASGNTIYF
TGTGCCAGCAGCTTAGAACGACAGGGGGCGTCAGGAAACACCATATATTTT
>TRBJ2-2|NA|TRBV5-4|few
CASSDPGGRGNTGELFF
TGTGCCAGCAGCGATCCGGGGGGCCGTGGGAACACCGGGGAGCTGTTTTTT
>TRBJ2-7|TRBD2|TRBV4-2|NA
CASTQFGREDYEQYF
TGTGCCAGCACGCAGTTCGGGAGGGAAGACTACGAGCAGTACTTC
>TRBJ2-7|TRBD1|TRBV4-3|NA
CASSQGSGQGIYEQYF
TGCGCCAGCAGCCAAGGCTCGGGACAGGGAATCTACGAGCAGTACTTC
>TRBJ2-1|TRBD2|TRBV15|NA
CATSRDPAGVRNEQFF
TGTGCCACCAGCAGAGATCCGGCGGGAGTTAGGAATGAGCAGTTCTTC
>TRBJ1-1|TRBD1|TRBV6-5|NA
CASRTGGRPNTEAFF
TGTGCCAGCAGGACAGGGGGAAGACCGAACACTGAAGCTTTCTTT
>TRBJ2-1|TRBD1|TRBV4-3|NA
CASSSRQGRSYNEQFF
TGCGCCAGCAGCTCCAGACAGGGCCGTTCCTACAATGAGCAGTTCTTC
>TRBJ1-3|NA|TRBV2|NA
CASQLTQEPGNTIYF
TGTGCCAGCCAATTAACCCAAGAGCCCGGAAACACCATATATTTT
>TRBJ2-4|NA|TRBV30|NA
CAWSPAVGSLDF
TGTGCCTGGAGCCCTGCGGTCGGGAGCCTCGACTTC
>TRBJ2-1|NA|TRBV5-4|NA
CASSSRELTYNEQFF
TGTGCCAGCAGCTCTCGGGAGCTGACCTACAATGAGCAGTTCTTC
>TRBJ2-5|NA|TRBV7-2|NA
CASSSRGGTGTQYF
TGTGCCAGCAGCTCCCGAGGGGGAACCGGGACCCAGTACTTC
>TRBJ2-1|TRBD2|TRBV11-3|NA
CASSLSGTRGEQFF
TGTGCCAGCAGCCTCTCCGGGACTAGAGGTGAGCAGTTCTTC
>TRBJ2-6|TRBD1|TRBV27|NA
CASSRGSGGGGANVLTF
TGTGCCAGCAGCCGTGGGTCAGGGGGCGGTGGGGCCAACGTCCTGACTTTC
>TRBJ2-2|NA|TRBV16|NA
CASSQAPRLGELFF
TGTGCCAGCAGCCAAGCGCCCCGCCTCGGGGAGCTGTTTTTT
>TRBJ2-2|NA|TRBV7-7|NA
CASSSGSATGELFF
TGTGCTAGCAGCTCCGGAAGCGCCACCGGGGAGCTGTTTTTT
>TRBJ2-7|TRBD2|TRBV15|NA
CATSRDFGGFYEQYF
TGTGCCACCAGCAGAGATTTCGGGGGGTTCTACGAGCAGTACTTC
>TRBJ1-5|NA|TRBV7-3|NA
CASSRQTEHQPQHF
TGTGCCAGCAGCCGACAGACCGAACATCAGCCCCAGCATTTT